A single TCR beta chain is shown here with its context. The antigen it recognizes is unknown. Base qualities are missing; no much larger clone stands one base away. The germline V gene yields SGHTA for CDR1 and FQGNSA for CDR2. The junction shows trimming of 5 bases on V and 6 bases on J, plus 17 bases between the germline ends. Its CDR3 holds 15 amino acids, cysteine through phenylalanine. Just the 45-base CDR3 DNA is kept, in frame starting at base 1. The label giving this sample's time point can be read as: 24 weeks on oral tofacitinib. The sample's treatment or condition label, decoded: oral pan-JAK inhibitor, 5-10 mg twice daily. Peripheral blood and lesional scalp punch biopsies were obtained from patients with alopecia areata. PBMCs were isolated by density centrifugation and stained for CD3, CD4 and CD8, after which CD4+ and CD8+ T cells were sorted on a FACSAria. The protocol used for the library was the immunoSEQ multiplex PCR assay. RNA was extracted from all samples and reverse transcribed into cDNA as template for TCR sequencing. SuperScript III was used to make first-strand cDNA, primed with a 2:1 mix of oligo-dT and random hexamers. A synthetic immune receptor repertoire was used to measure amplification bias, and any remaining bias was corrected computationally. As for the original processing: Raw reads were preprocessed to remove errors, and CDR3 was defined by IMGT conventions from the conserved cysteine to phenylalanine. Clonality was computed as 1 minus the Shannon entropy, with the entropy normalized by log2 of the number of productive unique TCRs. Scalp TCRbeta sequences were cross-referenced with sorted blood CD4 and CD8 repertoires so that the CD4 or CD8 identity of scalp clones could be inferred. The table was pulled from immuneACCESS by TCRdb, which kept in-frame rearrangements only. Such tables lose some clones; where checked, under half of the loss comes from unresolved V genes, and the rest has no known cause. Clone size and V and J calls were adopted from that table, with D and trimming inferred from the DNA. In this sample the table shows fewer than 250,000 clones, more than 50% of which occur a single time. In total, the top ten clones hold approximately 0.97% of the sample.

The data were taken from a study of CD8+ T cells in alopecia areata (dated by TCRdb to the late 2010s). For the study in its entirety: The treated patients, all with moderate-to-severe alopecia areata, were enrolled in an open-label pilot trial of oral tofacitinib given at 5 to 10 mg twice daily. Tofacitinib was administered for 6 to 18 months, and 6 months of follow-up off drug were then conducted to assess delayed response and recurrence. For the treated patients, the SALT score, which quantifies what percentage of scalp surface area is affected, served as the measure of disease severity. In both human patients and the C3H/HeJ mouse model, the study applied high-throughput TCRbeta sequencing to look at T cell clonal expansion in alopecia areata. Scalp tissue and sorted CD4+ and CD8+ peripheral blood T cells from patchy and totalis/universalis alopecia areata patients and from healthy controls were covered by human TCRbeta sequencing. Biopsies were taken from tofacitinib-treated patients at baseline and at 4 and 24 weeks of treatment, and a later scalp biopsy was taken in several of the tofacitinib-treated patients. Scalp clonality was compared across normal scalp (n=4), patchy alopecia areata scalp (n=8), and alopecia totalis/universalis scalp (n=8). RNA was extracted with the PAXgene miRNA kit for fixed scalp, the miRNeasy kit for PBMCs, and the RNeasy kit for mouse skin. immunoSEQ multiplex PCR using 35 Vbeta forward primers and 13 Jbeta reverse primers was used to amplify TCRbeta CDR3 regions. Beyond this particular receptor, the publication reports: Shared TCR sequences between patients were less evident than in mice, which may be partly attributable to HLA diversity in the patient population. With tofacitinib, both scalp clonality and the number of expanded CD8+ clones among the top 100 scalp clones went down significantly. Resident alphabeta T cells in normal human skin are also sequenced, complicating scalp TCR repertoire analysis, unlike mouse skin dominated by gammadelta T cells. Lesional scalp, especially in alopecia totalis/universalis, showed higher clonality and more expanded CD8+ clones than normal scalp, suggesting antigenic drive. Because the treated cohort was small and had only one nonresponder, larger studies are needed to examine links between baseline CD8+ expansion and response. During tofacitinib treatment, many expanded lesional clones stuck around in both scalp and blood, and this persistence may partly explain why relapse happens after treatment is stopped.

The chain joins TRBV7-2 to TRBJ2-1; tentative D gene TRBD2, with 6 bases matching. This TCR was sampled from a human donor with alopecia areata. Source: CD4+ T cells sorted from blood, taken at week 24, from a patient treated with tofacitinib. The CDR3 reads CASSTGGQGRNEQFF. Read as DNA, the sequence is TGTGCCAGCAGCACCGGAGGGCAGGGTCGCAATGAGCAGTTCTTC.